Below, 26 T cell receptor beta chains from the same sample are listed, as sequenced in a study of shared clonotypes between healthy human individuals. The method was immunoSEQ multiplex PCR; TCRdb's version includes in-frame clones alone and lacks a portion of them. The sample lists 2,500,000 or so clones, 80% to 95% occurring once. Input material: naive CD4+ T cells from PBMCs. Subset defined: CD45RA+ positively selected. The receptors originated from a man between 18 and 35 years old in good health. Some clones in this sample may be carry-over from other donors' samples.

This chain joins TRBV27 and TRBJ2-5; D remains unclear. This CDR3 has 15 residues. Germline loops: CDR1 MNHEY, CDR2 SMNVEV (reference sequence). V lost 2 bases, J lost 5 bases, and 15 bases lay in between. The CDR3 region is CASSLVQPPGETQYF. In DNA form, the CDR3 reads TGTGCCAGCAGTTTAGTACAGCCCCCCGGGGAGACCCAGTACTTC.

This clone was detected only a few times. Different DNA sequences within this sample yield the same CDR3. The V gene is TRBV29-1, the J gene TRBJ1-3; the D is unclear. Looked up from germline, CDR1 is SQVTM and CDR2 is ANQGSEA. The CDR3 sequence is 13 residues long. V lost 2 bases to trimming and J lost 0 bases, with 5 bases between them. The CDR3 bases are TGCAGCGTTGAACGGGGCTCTGGAAACACCATATATTTT. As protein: CSVERGSGNTIYF.

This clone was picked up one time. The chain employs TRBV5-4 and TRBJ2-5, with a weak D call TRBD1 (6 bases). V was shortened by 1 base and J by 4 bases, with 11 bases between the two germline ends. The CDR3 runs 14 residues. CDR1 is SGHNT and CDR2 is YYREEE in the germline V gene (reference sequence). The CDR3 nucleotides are TGTGCCAGCAGCTTGAAGACAGGATCAGAGACCCAGTACTTC. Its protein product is CASSLKTGSETQYF.

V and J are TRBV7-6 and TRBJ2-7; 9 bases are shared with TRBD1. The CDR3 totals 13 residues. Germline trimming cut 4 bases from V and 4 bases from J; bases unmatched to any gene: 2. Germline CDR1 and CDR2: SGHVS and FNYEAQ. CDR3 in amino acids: CASSSGTGYEQYF. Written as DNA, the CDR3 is TGTGCCAGCAGCTCCGGGACAGGGTACGAGCAGTACTTC.

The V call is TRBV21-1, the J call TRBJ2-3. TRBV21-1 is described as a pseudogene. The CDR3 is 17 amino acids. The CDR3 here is CASSHSQDTRGLGTQYF. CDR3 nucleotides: TGTGCCAGCAGCCACTCTCAGGACACTAGGGGTTTGGGCACGCAGTATTTT.

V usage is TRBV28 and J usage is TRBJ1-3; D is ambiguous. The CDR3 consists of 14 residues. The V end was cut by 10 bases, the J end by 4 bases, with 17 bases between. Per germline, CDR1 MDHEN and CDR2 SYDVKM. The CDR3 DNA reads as TGTGCCACGTTTGGGATCGAGCGGGGAAACACCATATATTTT. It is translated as CATFGIERGNTIYF.

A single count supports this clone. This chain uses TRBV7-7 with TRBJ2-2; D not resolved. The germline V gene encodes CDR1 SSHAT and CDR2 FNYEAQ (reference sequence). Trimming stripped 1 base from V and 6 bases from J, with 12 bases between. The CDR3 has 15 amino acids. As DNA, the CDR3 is TGTGCCAGCAGCTTAGGGGCAGACCGACCCGGGGAGCTGTTTTTT. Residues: CASSLGADRPGELFF.

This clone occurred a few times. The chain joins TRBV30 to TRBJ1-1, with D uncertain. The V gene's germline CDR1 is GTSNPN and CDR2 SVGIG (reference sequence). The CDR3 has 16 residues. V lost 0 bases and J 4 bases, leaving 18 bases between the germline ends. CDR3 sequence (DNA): TGTGCCTGGAGTGTCGGGAGGGTGCGGGTCGGCACTGAAGCTTTCTTT. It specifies CAWSVGRVRVGTEAFF.

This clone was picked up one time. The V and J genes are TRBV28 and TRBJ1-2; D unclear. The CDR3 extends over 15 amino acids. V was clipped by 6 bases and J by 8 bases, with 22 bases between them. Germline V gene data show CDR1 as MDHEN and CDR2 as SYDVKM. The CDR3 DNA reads TGTGCCAGCAGCACTACCGGGCCGCGCAGAGGCGGCTACACCTTC. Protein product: CASSTTGPRRGGYTF.

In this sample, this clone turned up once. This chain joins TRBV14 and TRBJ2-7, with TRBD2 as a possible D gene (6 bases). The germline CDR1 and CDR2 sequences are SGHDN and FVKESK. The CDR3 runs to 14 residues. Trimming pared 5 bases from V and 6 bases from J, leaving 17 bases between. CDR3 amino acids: CASSSLGGRGEQYF. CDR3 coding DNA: TGTGCCAGCAGCTCCCTGGGGGGAAGGGGCGAGCAGTACTTC.

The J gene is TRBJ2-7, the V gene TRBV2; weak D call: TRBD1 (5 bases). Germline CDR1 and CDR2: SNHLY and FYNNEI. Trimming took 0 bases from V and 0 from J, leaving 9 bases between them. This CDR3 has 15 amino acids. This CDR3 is CASSEAYRPSYEQYF. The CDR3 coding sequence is TGTGCCAGCAGTGAAGCCTACAGGCCCTCCTACGAGCAGTACTTC.

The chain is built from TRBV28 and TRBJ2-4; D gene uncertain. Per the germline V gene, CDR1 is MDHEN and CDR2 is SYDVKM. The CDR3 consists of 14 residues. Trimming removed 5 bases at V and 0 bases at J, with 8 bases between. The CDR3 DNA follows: TGTGCCAGCAGTATCGACGGAGCCAAAAACATTCAGTACTTC. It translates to CASSIDGAKNIQYF. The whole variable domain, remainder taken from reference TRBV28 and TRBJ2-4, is DVKVTQSSRYLVKRTGEKVFLECVQDMDHENMFWYRQDPGLGLRLIYFSYDVKMKEKGDIPEGYSVSREKKERFSLILESASTNQTSMYLCASSIDGAKNIQYFGAGTRLSVL.

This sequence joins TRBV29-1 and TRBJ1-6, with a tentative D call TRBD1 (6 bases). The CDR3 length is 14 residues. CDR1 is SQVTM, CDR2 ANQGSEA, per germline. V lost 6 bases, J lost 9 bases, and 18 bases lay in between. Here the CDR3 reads CSVRSGDSSSPLHF. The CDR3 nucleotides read TGCAGCGTGCGCTCAGGGGACTCAAGTTCACCCCTCCACTTT.

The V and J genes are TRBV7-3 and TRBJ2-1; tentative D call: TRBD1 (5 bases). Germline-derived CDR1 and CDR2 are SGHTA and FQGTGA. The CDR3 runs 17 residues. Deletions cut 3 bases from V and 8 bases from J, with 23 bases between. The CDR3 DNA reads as TGTGCCAGCAGCTTCATAAGGTCGGACATCCGCAAATATGAGCAGTTCTTC. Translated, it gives CASSFIRSDIRKYEQFF.

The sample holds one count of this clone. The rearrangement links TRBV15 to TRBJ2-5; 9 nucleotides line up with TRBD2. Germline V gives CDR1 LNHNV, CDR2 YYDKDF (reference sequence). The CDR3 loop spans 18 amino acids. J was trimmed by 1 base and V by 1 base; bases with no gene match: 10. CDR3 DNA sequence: TGTGCCACCAGCAGAGGGCCTAGCGGGAAATGGAGCCAAGAGACCCAGTACTTC. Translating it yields CATSRGPSGKWSQETQYF. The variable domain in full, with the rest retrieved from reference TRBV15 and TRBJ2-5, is DAMVIQNPRYQVTQFGKPVTLSCSQTLNHNVMYWYQQKSSQAPKLLFHYYDKDFNNEADTPDNFQSRRPNTSFCFLDIRSPGLGDTAMYLCATSRGPSGKWSQETQYFGPGTRLLVL.

The chain's CDR3 is CASSLVREQPEQYF. The CDR3 DNA is TGTGCCAGCAGCTTAGTGCGTGAACAACCCGAGCAGTACTTC. This chain uses TRBV7-2 with TRBJ2-7; no clear D gene. The germline V and J ends were trimmed by 1 base and 6 bases, with 13 bases remaining between them. CDR1 and CDR2 from the germline V gene are SGHTA and FQGNSA. This CDR3 region has 14 residues.

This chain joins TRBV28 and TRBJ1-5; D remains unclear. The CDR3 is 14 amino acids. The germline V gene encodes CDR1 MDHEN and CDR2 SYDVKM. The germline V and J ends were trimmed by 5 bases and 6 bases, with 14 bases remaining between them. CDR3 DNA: TGTGCCAGCAGTCTGCGGGCCGGGGTTCAGCCCCAGCATTTT. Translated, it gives CASSLRAGVQPQHF.

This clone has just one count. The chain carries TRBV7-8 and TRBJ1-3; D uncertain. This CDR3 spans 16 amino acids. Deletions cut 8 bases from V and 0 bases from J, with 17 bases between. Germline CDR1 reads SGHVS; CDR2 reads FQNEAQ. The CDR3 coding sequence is TGTGCCAGCTCCCATCCGGGGAGTAACTCTGGAAACACCATATATTTT. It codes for CASSHPGSNSGNTIYF.

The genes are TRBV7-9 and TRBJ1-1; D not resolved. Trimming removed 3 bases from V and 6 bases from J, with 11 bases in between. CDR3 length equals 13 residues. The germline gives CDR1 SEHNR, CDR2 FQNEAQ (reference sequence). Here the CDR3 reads CASSFTGLAEAFF. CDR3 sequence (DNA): TGTGCCAGCAGCTTTACTGGGCTCGCTGAAGCTTTCTTT.

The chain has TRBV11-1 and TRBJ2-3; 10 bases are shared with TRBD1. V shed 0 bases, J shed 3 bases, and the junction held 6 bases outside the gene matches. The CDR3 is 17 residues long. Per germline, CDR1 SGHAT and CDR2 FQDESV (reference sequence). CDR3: CASSLAAPGQGTDTQYF. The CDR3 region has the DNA TGTGCCAGCAGCTTAGCGGCTCCGGGACAGGGGACAGATACGCAGTATTTT.

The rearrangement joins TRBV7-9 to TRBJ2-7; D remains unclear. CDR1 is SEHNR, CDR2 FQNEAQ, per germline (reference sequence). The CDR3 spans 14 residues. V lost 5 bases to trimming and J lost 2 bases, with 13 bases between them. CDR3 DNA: TGTGCCAGCAGCAATTCGGTTTCGACCTACGAGCAGTACTTC. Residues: CASSNSVSTYEQYF.

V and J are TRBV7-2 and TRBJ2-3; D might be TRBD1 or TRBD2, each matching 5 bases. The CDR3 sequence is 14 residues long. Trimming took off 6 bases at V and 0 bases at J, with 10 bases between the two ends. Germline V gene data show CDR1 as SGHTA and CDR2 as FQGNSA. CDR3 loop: CASRGRTSTDTQYF. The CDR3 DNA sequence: TGTGCCAGCAGGGGGCGGACTAGCACAGATACGCAGTATTTT.

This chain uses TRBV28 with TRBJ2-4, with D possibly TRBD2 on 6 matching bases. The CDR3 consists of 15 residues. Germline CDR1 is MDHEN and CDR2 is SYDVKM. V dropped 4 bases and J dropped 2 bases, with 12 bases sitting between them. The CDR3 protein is CASSYPGGTKNIQYF. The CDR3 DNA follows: TGTGCCAGCAGTTACCCAGGAGGGACCAAAAACATTCAGTACTTC.

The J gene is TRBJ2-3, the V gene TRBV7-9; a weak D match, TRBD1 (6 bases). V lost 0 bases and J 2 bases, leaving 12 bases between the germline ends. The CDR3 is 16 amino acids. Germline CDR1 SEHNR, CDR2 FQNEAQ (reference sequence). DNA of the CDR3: TGTGCCAGCAGCTTAGCCGGGACACATCCCACAGATACGCAGTATTTT. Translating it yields CASSLAGTHPTDTQYF. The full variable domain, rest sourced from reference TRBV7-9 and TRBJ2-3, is DTGVSQNPRHKITKRGQNVTFRCDPISEHNRLYWYRQTLGQGPEFLTYFQNEAQLEKSRLLSDRFSAERPKGSFSTLEIQRTEQGDSAMYLCASSLAGTHPTDTQYFGPGTRLTVL.

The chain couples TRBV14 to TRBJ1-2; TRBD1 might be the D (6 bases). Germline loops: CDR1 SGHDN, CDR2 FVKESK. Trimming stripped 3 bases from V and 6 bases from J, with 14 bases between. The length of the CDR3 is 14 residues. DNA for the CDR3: TGTGCCAGCAGCCACAAAGACAGGTCCCATGGCTACACCTTC. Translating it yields CASSHKDRSHGYTF.

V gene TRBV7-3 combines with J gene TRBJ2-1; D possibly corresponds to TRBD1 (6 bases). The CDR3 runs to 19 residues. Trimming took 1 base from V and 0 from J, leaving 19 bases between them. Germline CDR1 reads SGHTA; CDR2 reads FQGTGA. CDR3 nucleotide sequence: TGTGCCAGCAGCTTAAAGGCAGGGGAGACTTATAGCTCCTACAATGAGCAGTTCTTC. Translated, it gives CASSLKAGETYSSYNEQFF.